This T cell receptor (beta chain) was recorded in a study of cytomegalovirus exposure and HLA in healthy donors. Study-wide results and limits: At a 0.05 false discovery rate, a later analysis found around 15,000 TCR beta sequences to be associated with HLA alleles. Highly shared sequence variants in one cluster were likely a sequencing artifact. In vitro confirmation showed a few CMV-associated chains to be CMV antigen specific.

Both 60 Vbeta primers and 13 Jbeta primers went into the PCR. The repertoire was sequenced with immunoSEQ multiplex PCR; TCRdb's copy has only in-frame clones and lacks some. This table has approximately 150,000 clones, less than 85% appearing once. The CDR3 sequence is 13 residues long. V shed 3 bases and J 8 bases; nucleotides not matched to a gene: 4. Germline values: CDR1 SNHLY, CDR2 FYNNEI. Concerning this clone itself: Antigen unknown.

Sequences were obtained from PBMCs. The genes are TRBV2 and TRBJ2-1, with 7 bases that match TRBD2. The source is a man in his 60s in good health and CMV-seronegative. CDR3: CASSDRTRDEQFF. The CDR3 nucleotides are TGTGCCAGCAGTGACCGGACTAGAGATGAGCAGTTCTTC.